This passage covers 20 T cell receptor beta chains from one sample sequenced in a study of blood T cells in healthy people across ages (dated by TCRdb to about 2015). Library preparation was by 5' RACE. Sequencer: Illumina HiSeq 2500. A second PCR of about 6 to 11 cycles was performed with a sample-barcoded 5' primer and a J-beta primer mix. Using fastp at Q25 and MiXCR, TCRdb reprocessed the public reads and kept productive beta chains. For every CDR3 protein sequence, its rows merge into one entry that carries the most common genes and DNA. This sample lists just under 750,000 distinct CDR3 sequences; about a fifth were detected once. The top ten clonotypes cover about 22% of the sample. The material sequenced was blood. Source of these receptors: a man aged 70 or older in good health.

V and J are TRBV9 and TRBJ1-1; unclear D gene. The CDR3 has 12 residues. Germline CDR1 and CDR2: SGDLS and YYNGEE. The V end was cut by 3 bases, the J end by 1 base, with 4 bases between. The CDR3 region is CASSERNTEAFF. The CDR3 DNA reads TGTGCCAGCAGCGAAAGGAACACTGAAGCTTTCTTT.

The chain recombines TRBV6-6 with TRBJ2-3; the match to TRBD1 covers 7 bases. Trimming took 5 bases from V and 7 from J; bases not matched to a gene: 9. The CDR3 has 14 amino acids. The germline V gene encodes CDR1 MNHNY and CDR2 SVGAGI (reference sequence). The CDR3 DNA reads TGTGCCAGCAGTGGACAGGAAAATGGGAATACGCAGTATTTT. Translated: CASSGQENGNTQYF.

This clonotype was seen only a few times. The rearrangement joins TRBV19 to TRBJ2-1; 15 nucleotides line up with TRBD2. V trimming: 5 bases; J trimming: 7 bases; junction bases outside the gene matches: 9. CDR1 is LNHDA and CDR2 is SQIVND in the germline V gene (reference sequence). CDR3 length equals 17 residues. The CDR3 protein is CASSGNSGTSGRNEQFF. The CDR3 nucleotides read TGTGCCAGTAGTGGGAATTCCGGGACTAGCGGGAGGAATGAGCAGTTCTTC.

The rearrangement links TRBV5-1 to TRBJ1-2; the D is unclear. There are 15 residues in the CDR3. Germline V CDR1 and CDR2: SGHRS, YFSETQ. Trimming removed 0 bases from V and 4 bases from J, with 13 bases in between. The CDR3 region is CASSLVGETTYGYTF. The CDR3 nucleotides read TGCGCCAGCAGCTTGGTGGGAGAAACCACCTATGGCTACACCTTC. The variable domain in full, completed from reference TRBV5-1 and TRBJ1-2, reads KAGVTQTPRYLIKTRGQQVTLSCSPISGHRSVSWYQQTPGQGLQFLFEYFSETQRNKGNFPGRFSGRQFSNSRSEMNVSTLELGDSALYLCASSLVGETTYGYTFGSGTRLTVV.

The CDR3, as DNA: TGTGCCAGCAGCTTAGCGGCAGGAAAAGAGCAGTACTTC. Its protein is CASSLAAGKEQYF. The V call is TRBV7-2, the J call TRBJ2-7; D remains ambiguous. The CDR3 is 13 residues long. Trimming cost V 0 bases and J 7 bases, with 10 bases left between them. The germline CDR1 and CDR2 sequences are SGHTA and FQGNSA.

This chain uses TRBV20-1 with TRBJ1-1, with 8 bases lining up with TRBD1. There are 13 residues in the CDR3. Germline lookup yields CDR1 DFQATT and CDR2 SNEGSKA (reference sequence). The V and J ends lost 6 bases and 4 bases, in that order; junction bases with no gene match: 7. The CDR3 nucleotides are TGCAGTGCGAGGACAGGGAGGACCACTGAAGCTTTCTTT. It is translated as CSARTGRTTEAFF.

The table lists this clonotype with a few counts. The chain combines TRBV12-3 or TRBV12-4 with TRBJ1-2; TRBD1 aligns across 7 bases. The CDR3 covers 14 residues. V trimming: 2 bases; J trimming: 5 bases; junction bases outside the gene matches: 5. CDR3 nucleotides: TGTGCCAGCAGTTTAAACAGGGGACCATATGGCTACACCTTC. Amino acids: CASSLNRGPYGYTF.

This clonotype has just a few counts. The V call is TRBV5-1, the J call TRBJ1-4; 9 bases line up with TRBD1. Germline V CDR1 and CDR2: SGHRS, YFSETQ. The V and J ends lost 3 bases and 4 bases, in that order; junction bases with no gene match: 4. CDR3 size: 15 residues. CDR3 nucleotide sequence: TGCGCCAGCAGCTCCCTGGACAGGGGTAATGAAAAACTGTTTTTT. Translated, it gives CASSSLDRGNEKLFF. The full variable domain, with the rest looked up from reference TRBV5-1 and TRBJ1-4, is KAGVTQTPRYLIKTRGQQVTLSCSPISGHRSVSWYQQTPGQGLQFLFEYFSETQRNKGNFPGRFSGRQFSNSRSEMNVSTLELGDSALYLCASSSLDRGNEKLFFGSGTQLSVL.

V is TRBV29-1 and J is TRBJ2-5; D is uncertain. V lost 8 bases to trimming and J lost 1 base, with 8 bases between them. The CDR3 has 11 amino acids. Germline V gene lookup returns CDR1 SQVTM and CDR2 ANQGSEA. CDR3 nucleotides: TGCAGCTTTGGTATCCAAGAGACCCAGTACTTC. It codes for CSFGIQETQYF.

The CDR3 coding sequence is TGCAGTGCTCCACGGACTAGCGGATTCACAGATACGCAGTATTTT. This sequence encodes CSAPRTSGFTDTQYF. V usage is TRBV20-1 and J usage is TRBJ2-3, with 10 bases aligning to TRBD2. Germline V gives CDR1 DFQATT, CDR2 SNEGSKA (reference sequence). The CDR3 loop spans 15 amino acids. Trimming cost V 5 bases and J 2 bases; bases outside gene matches: 7.

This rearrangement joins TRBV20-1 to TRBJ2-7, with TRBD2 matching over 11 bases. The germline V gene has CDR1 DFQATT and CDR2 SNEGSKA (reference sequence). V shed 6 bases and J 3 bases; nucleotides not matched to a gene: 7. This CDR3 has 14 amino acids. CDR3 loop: CSARGLADNYEQYF. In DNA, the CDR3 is TGCAGTGCCAGGGGACTAGCGGACAACTACGAGCAGTACTTC.

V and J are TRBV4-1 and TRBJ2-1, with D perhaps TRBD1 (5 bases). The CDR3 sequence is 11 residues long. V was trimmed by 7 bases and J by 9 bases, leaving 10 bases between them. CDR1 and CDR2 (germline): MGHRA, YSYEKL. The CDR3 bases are TGCGCCAGCACAGGGTTAGCTGAGCAGTTCTTC. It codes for CASTGLAEQFF.

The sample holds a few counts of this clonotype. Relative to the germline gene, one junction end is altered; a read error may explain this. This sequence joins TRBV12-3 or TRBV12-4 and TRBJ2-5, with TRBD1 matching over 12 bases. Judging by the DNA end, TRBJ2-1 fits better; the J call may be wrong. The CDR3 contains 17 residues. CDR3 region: CAGSREVGGTGGHEQFF. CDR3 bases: TGTGCCGGCAGCCGCGAGGTAGGGGGGACAGGGGGCCATGAGCAGTTCTTC.

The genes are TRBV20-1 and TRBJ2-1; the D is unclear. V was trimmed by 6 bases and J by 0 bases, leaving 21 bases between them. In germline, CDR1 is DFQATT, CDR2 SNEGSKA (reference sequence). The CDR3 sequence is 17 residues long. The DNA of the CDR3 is TGCAGTGCAGATCAGGAACAGAGCCTAAGCTCCTACAATGAGCAGTTCTTC. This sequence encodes CSADQEQSLSSYNEQFF.

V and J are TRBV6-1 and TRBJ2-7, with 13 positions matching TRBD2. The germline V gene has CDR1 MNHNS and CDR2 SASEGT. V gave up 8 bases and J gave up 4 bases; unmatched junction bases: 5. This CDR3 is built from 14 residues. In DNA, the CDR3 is TGTGCCAGCGAAACTAGCGGGGGGGCATACGAGCAGTACTTC. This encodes CASETSGGAYEQYF.

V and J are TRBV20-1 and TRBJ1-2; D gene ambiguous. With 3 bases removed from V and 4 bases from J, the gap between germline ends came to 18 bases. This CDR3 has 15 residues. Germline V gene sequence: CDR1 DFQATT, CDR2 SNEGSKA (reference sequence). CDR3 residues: CSARGSYGETYGYTF. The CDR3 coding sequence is TGCAGTGCTAGGGGAAGTTACGGGGAGACCTATGGCTACACCTTC.

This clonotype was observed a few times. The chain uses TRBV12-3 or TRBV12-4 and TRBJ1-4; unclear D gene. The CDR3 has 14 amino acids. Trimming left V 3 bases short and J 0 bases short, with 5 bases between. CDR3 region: CASSFLATNEKLFF. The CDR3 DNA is TGTGCCAGCAGTTTCCTGGCAACTAATGAAAAACTGTTTTTT.

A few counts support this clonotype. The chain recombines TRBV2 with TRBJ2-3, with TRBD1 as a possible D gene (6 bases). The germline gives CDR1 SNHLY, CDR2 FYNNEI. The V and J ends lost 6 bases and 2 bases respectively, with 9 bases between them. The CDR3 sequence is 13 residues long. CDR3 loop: CASRRTATDTQYF. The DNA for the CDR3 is TGTGCCAGCAGGCGGACAGCCACAGATACGCAGTATTTT.

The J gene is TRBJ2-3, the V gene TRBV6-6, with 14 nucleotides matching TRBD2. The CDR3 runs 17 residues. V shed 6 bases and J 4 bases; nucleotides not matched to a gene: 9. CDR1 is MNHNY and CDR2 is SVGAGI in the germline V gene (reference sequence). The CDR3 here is CASSSTSGGDVADTQYF. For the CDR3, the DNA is TGTGCCAGCAGCTCGACTAGCGGGGGGGACGTCGCAGATACGCAGTATTTT.

Here the CDR3 DNA reads TGTGCCAGCAGTTTCAGGAGTTCAGCGGCCTACGAGCAGTACTTC. Protein sequence: CASSFRSSAAYEQYF. The V and J genes are TRBV12-3 or TRBV12-4 and TRBJ2-1, with D maybe TRBD2 (5 bases). The J call may be mistaken, given a closer DNA end match to TRBJ2-7. This CDR3 spans 15 amino acids.